One and the same sample provided the 29 T cell receptor beta chains below, sequenced in a study of Graves' ophthalmopathy and Graves' hyperthyroidism. RNA transcripts were the source from which TCR beta CDR3 regions were amplified. RT-PCR in the first round used HTBI primers; a second-round multiplex PCR followed. MiXCR, applied by TCRdb to the multiplex PCR reads, yields one record per CDR3 protein. The sample holds over 200,000 distinct CDR3 sequences, 29% seen once. Sequenced sample: peripheral blood. The receptors here all came from a man aged 50-60 years with Graves' ophthalmopathy.

This sequence joins TRBV30 and TRBJ1-3; 8 bases are shared with TRBD1. V was clipped by 2 bases and J by 3 bases; unmatched bases: 6. CDR1 and CDR2 from the germline V gene are GTSNPN and SVGIG (reference sequence). CDR3 size: 15 residues. In DNA, the CDR3 is TGTGCCTGGAGTAGGGGGGACAGGAATGGAAACACCATATATTTT. Translation: CAWSRGDRNGNTIYF.

This clonotype was seen repeatedly, ten times or more. This CDR3 is CASSQGAAEFSYEQYF. CDR3 bases: TGCGCCAGCAGCCAAGGGGCGGCAGAATTTTCCTACGAGCAGTACTTC. V gene TRBV4-1 combines with J gene TRBJ2-7; D remains ambiguous. This CDR3 spans 16 amino acids. Germline CDR1 reads MGHRA; CDR2 reads YSYEKL. Trimming cost V 1 base and J 1 base, with 14 bases left between them.

This clonotype was picked up many times. V is TRBV11-2 and J is TRBJ2-7; the match to TRBD1 covers 7 bases. This CDR3 is 14 amino acids long. Germline V gives CDR1 SGHAT, CDR2 FQNNGV. The V gene end was trimmed by 5 bases and the J gene end by 2 bases; junction bases not matched to a gene: 6. CDR3 sequence reads: CASSDRQGPYEQYF. In DNA, the CDR3 is TGTGCCAGCAGCGACCGACAGGGACCCTACGAGCAGTACTTC.

This chain connects TRBV10-3 to TRBJ2-5, with 8 bases aligning to TRBD2. The germline gives CDR1 ENHRY, CDR2 SYGVKD. J lost 1 base, V lost 2 bases, and 9 bases had no gene match. This CDR3 spans 17 amino acids. The CDR3 sequence: CAISEGTRAAPQETQYF. As DNA, the CDR3 is TGTGCCATCAGTGAGGGGACTAGGGCGGCCCCCCAAGAGACCCAGTACTTC.

This clonotype occurred many times. The V gene is TRBV24-1, the J gene TRBJ1-1; 10 bases map to TRBD1. Germline CDR1 is KGHDR and CDR2 is SFDVKD. Trimming took 10 bases from V and 2 from J; bases not matched to a gene: 3. The CDR3 runs 13 residues. The CDR3 nucleotides read TGTGCCACTAAGACAGGGGGCAACACTGAAGCTTTCTTT. Translating gives CATKTGGNTEAFF.

The chain joins TRBV6-2 or TRBV6-3 to TRBJ1-5, with 10 bases fitting TRBD1. The CDR3 consists of 14 residues. Germline loops: CDR1 MNHEY, CDR2 SVGEGT. V trimming: 7 bases; J trimming: 11 bases; junction bases outside the gene matches: 11. CDR3 sequence (DNA): TGTGCCAGCACCACGGACAGGGGGTCCGGAGCCCAGCATTTT. Translated: CASTTDRGSGAQHF.

In its sample, this clonotype was seen many times. This may stem from a read error, because a much larger clone lies one nucleotide away. V is TRBV6-1 and J is TRBJ1-1; TRBD1 agrees at 8 bases. CDR3 size: 14 residues. The germline CDR1 and CDR2 sequences are MNHNS and SASEGT. DNA of the CDR3: TGTGCCAGCAGTGGACAGGGGCTGAACACTGAAGCTTCCTTT. Translating gives CASSGQGLNTEASF.

This clonotype was picked up many times. The chain recombines TRBV7-2 with TRBJ1-5; D is uncertain. The germline CDR1 and CDR2 sequences are SGHTA and FQGNSA. CDR3 length: 14 residues. V gave up 4 bases and J gave up 4 bases, with 11 bases separating them. In nucleotides, the CDR3 is TGTGCCAGCAGCTCCGCTCGAGGGAATCAGCCCCAGCATTTT. It encodes CASSSARGNQPQHF.

This chain connects TRBV28 to TRBJ1-6; D is uncertain. The CDR3 has 15 residues. Germline V gene data show CDR1 as MDHEN and CDR2 as SYDVKM. V lost 6 bases to trimming and J lost 5 bases, with 14 bases between them. The CDR3 here is CASSIQSLDNSPLHF. CDR3 nucleotide sequence: TGTGCCAGCAGCATCCAGAGCCTGGATAATTCACCCCTCCACTTT.

Ten or more counts support this clonotype. The gene calls are TRBV29-1 and TRBJ2-2; 11 positions agree with TRBD1. Per germline, CDR1 SQVTM and CDR2 ANQGSEA. Trimming removed 6 bases from V and 7 bases from J; junction bases left unmatched: 10. The CDR3 runs 15 residues. The chain's CDR3 is CSVKTGTGGVGELFF. CDR3 coding DNA: TGCAGCGTCAAGACCGGGACAGGGGGTGTCGGGGAGCTGTTTTTT.

This clonotype was seen at least ten times. This chain uses TRBV7-3 with TRBJ1-1; 9 bases line up with TRBD1. This CDR3 has 13 amino acids. Germline-derived CDR1 and CDR2 are SGHTA and FQGTGA. Unmatched junction bases numbered 3, after V lost 6 bases and J lost 4 bases. The CDR3 loop reads CASSLTGGTEAFF. The CDR3 coding sequence is TGTGCCAGCAGTTTGACAGGGGGCACTGAAGCTTTCTTT.

The chain carries TRBV19 and TRBJ1-1; no firm D call. V was shortened by 1 base and J by 7 bases, with 13 bases between the two germline ends. The CDR3 has 14 residues. Germline V gene data show CDR1 as LNHDA and CDR2 as SQIVND (reference sequence). CDR3 DNA sequence: TGTGCCAGTAGTATAGCCCAAGGAGCAGGTGAAGCTTTCTTT. The encoded protein is CASSIAQGAGEAFF.

At least ten counts were recorded for this clonotype. The chain couples TRBV19 to TRBJ2-5; 7 bases agree with TRBD2. Germline V gene lookup returns CDR1 LNHDA and CDR2 SQIVND (reference sequence). The CDR3 sequence is 13 residues long. V was pared by 8 bases and J by 2 bases, with 5 bases of the junction left unmatched. CDR3 in amino acids: CASGRGPQETQYF. The DNA for the CDR3 is TGTGCCAGTGGGAGGGGTCCGCAAGAGACCCAGTACTTC.

The sample holds many counts of this clonotype. A clone one base away is much larger, so this may be a read error. The chain recombines TRBV30 with TRBJ1-1; D call uncertain. V was trimmed by 2 bases and J by 1 base, leaving 5 bases between them. Germline V gene data show CDR1 as GTSNPN and CDR2 as SVGIG (reference sequence). CDR3 length: 12 amino acids. The CDR3 coding sequence is TGTGCCTGGAGTACCCCGAACACTGAAGCTTTCTTT. This sequence encodes CAWSTPNTEAFF. The full variable domain, completed using reference TRBV30 and TRBJ1-1, is SQTIHQWPATLVQPVGSPLSLECTVEGTSNPNLYWYRQAAGRGLQLLFYSVGIGQISSEVPQNLSASRPQDRQFILSSKKLLLSDSGFYLCAWSTPNTEAFFGQGTRLTVV.

This clonotype was detected many times. The genes are TRBV11-2 and TRBJ2-5; TRBD1 might be the D (6 bases). V shed 5 bases and J shed 5 bases, with 18 bases lying between them. Germline V gene data show CDR1 as SGHAT and CDR2 as FQNNGV. The CDR3 loop spans 15 amino acids. The CDR3 here is CASSREQGFYETQYF. Here the CDR3 DNA reads TGTGCCAGCAGCAGGGAGCAGGGGTTCTACGAGACCCAGTACTTC. Together with reference TRBV11-2 and TRBJ2-5, the CDR3 gives the full variable domain: EAGVAQSPRYKIIEKRQSVAFWCNPISGHATLYWYQQILGQGPKLLIQFQNNGVVDDSQLPKDRFSAERLKGVDSTLKIQPAKLEDSAVYLCASSREQGFYETQYFGPGTRLLVL.

This clonotype occurred many times. The genes are TRBV7-8 and TRBJ2-7; tentative D call: TRBD1 (5 bases). V gave up 5 bases and J gave up 2 bases, with 16 bases separating them. This CDR3 spans 15 amino acids. The germline V gene encodes CDR1 SGHVS and CDR2 FQNEAQ. DNA for the CDR3: TGTGCCAGCAGCACAATGTTGACAGAGCCCTACGAGCAGTACTTC. Protein product: CASSTMLTEPYEQYF.

This clonotype was counted many times. The V gene is TRBV27, the J gene TRBJ2-7, with a weak D call TRBD1 (5 bases). CDR1 is MNHEY and CDR2 is SMNVEV in the germline V gene (reference sequence). The CDR3 runs to 14 residues. V shed 5 bases and J shed 1 base, with 12 bases lying between them. CDR3 coding DNA: TGTGCCAGCAGTACTTTGGGGCAGTCCTACGAGCAGTACTTC. Its translation is CASSTLGQSYEQYF.

The genes are TRBV20-1 and TRBJ1-5, with D unclear. Between the trimmed V and J ends, which lost 5 bases and 2 bases, there was a span of 16 bases. CDR3 length equals 15 residues. Germline CDR1 DFQATT, CDR2 SNEGSKA (reference sequence). CDR3 bases: TGCAGTGCTTTGGACCGCCTGGGAGGCAATCAGCCCCAGCATTTT. Translation gives CSALDRLGGNQPQHF.

This clonotype was observed many times. The CDR3 DNA sequence: TGTGCCAGCAGTCACCTCCCGCAGCGGAGCTCCTACAATGAGCAGTTCTTC. Translating gives CASSHLPQRSSYNEQFF. The chain carries TRBV6-2 or TRBV6-3 and TRBJ2-1; TRBD2 might be the D (5 bases). The CDR3 covers 17 residues. Trimming removed 5 bases from V and 0 bases from J, with 17 bases in between. Germline assignment: CDR1 MNHEY and CDR2 SVGEGT.

This clonotype was picked up many times. The chain has TRBV14 and TRBJ1-1; D unclear. The CDR3 extends over 13 amino acids. CDR1 is SGHDN, CDR2 FVKESK, per germline. V was clipped by 3 bases and J by 7 bases, with 12 bases between them. CDR3 bases: TGTGCCAGCAGCCACGCGTTTGGCCTTGAAGCTTTCTTT. Translation: CASSHAFGLEAFF.

V gene TRBV7-2 combines with J gene TRBJ2-7, with 9 bases identical to TRBD2. Trimming at V came to 4 bases and at J to 4 bases, leaving 8 bases not matched to a gene. The CDR3 spans 15 residues. Germline V gene sequence: CDR1 SGHTA, CDR2 FQGNSA. The chain's CDR3 is CASSSRGGFWYEQYF. CDR3 in DNA: TGTGCCAGCAGCTCGCGGGGGGGGTTTTGGTACGAGCAGTACTTC.

The table lists this clonotype with a few counts. The rearrangement joins TRBV6-2 or TRBV6-3 to TRBJ1-2, with D possibly being TRBD1 (5 bases). Trimming removed 5 bases at V and 7 bases at J, with 14 bases between. Germline CDR1 and CDR2: MNHEY and SVGEGT. The CDR3 is 13 amino acids. The CDR3 sequence is CASSQTGVGGYTF. The CDR3 coding sequence is TGTGCCAGCAGTCAGACGGGGGTCGGTGGCTACACCTTC.

This clonotype showed up just once. The V gene is TRBV25-1, the J gene TRBJ1-6, with TRBD1 as a possible D gene (6 bases). The CDR3 covers 16 residues. Germline V gene lookup returns CDR1 MGHDK and CDR2 SYGVNS. Trimming took off 4 bases at V and 5 bases at J, with 15 bases between the two ends. Here the CDR3 DNA reads TGTGCCAGCAGTGGCGGCGGGACACCTAATAATTCACCCCTCCACTTT. This codes for CASSGGGTPNNSPLHF.

This clonotype has only a few counts. The rearrangement uses TRBV28 and TRBJ1-2, with D possibly matching TRBD1 (5 bases). This CDR3 has 14 residues. Germline V gene sequence: CDR1 MDHEN, CDR2 SYDVKM. V lost 5 bases and J lost 7, with 17 bases in between. In nucleotides, the CDR3 is TGTGCCAGCAGTGGCGGAACGACAGTCACTGGCTACACCTTC. It yields the protein CASSGGTTVTGYTF.

This clonotype was recorded at least ten times. This rearrangement joins TRBV28 to TRBJ2-7, with 7 bases identical to TRBD2. Per germline, CDR1 MDHEN and CDR2 SYDVKM. This CDR3 region has 15 residues. V was pared by 5 bases and J by 3 bases, with 10 bases of the junction left unmatched. The chain's CDR3 is CASSPLQREDYEQYF. CDR3 nucleotide sequence: TGTGCCAGCAGTCCCCTACAGCGGGAAGACTACGAGCAGTACTTC. The variable domain in full, completed from reference TRBV28 and TRBJ2-7, reads DVKVTQSSRYLVKRTGEKVFLECVQDMDHENMFWYRQDPGLGLRLIYFSYDVKMKEKGDIPEGYSVSREKKERFSLILESASTNQTSMYLCASSPLQREDYEQYFGPGTRLTVT.

The rearrangement uses TRBV12-3 or TRBV12-4 and TRBJ2-7; D not certain. V was clipped by 5 bases and J by 7 bases, with 9 bases between them. This CDR3 has 11 amino acids. The DNA of the CDR3 is TGTGCCAGCAGTCACGGATATGAGCAGTACTTC. This translates into CASSHGYEQYF.

The CDR3 DNA sequence: TGCAGTGCCCCGGTACTGAGCGGGAGCGACAAAAACATTCAGTACTTC. This codes for CSAPVLSGSDKNIQYF. The chain employs TRBV20-1 and TRBJ2-4, with 8 bases that match TRBD2. Trimming took 6 bases from V and 3 from J; bases not matched to a gene: 13. The CDR3 has 16 residues. Germline values: CDR1 DFQATT, CDR2 SNEGSKA (reference sequence).

This clonotype was counted ten times or more. The chain is built from TRBV14 and TRBJ2-7; D may be TRBD1 or TRBD2 (5 bases each). V was shortened by 4 bases and J by 3 bases, with 22 bases between the two germline ends. Per the germline V gene, CDR1 is SGHDN and CDR2 is FVKESK. The CDR3 has 17 amino acids. The CDR3 nucleotides are TGTGCCAGCAGCCCCATTGGGACCCCCCCTAGGAACTACGAGCAGTACTTC. Amino acid sequence: CASSPIGTPPRNYEQYF. The complete variable domain, with remaining parts taken from reference TRBV14 and TRBJ2-7, reads EAGVTQFPSHSVIEKGQTVTLRCDPISGHDNLYWYRRVMGKEIKFLLHFVKESKQDESGMPNNRFLAERTGGTYSTLKVQPAELEDSGVYFCASSPIGTPPRNYEQYFGPGTRLTVT.

This clonotype was recorded at least ten times. The CDR3 protein is CASKGHGTGFGEQYF. CDR3 coding DNA: TGTGCCAGCAAGGGACACGGGACAGGGTTTGGCGAGCAGTACTTC. The gene calls are TRBV6-5 and TRBJ2-7; 9 bases are shared with TRBD1. V shed 7 bases, J shed 6 bases, and the junction held 13 bases outside the gene matches. The CDR3 spans 15 residues. Germline V lookup: CDR1 MNHEY, CDR2 SVGAGI.